A selection of T cell receptor beta chains follows, all from one sample in a study of blood T cell repertoires in COVID-19. Some clones are missing from TCRdb's copy, which holds only in-frame ones; the method was immunoSEQ multiplex PCR. This table has 70,000 to 90,000 clones, roughly 85% appearing once. The specimen sequenced was peripheral blood. These receptors were collected from a human donor in a cohort sampled during active COVID-19. The conserved cysteine and the conserved F or W are not part of the CDR3 here.

CDR3	V	length	J
ASSLVAGVSDTQY	TRBV5-1	13	TRBJ2-3
ASSWRVGSSYNEQF	TRBV5-6	14	TRBJ2-1
ASSLEAGGSETQY	TRBV5-1	13	TRBJ2-5
ASSTGQVNTGELF	TRBV19	13	TRBJ2-2
ASSLPQEPQH	TRBV12-3/TRBV12-4	10	TRBJ1-5
AISEYGQSSNSGNTIY	TRBV10-3	16	TRBJ1-3
ASSLQVDTEAF	TRBV19	11	TRBJ1-1
ASSSLTSGILDEQF	TRBV5-4	14	TRBJ2-1
ASSDDRGSPDLRREQY	TRBV6-1	16	TRBJ2-7
ASSLHLAGAYNEQF	TRBV7-9	14	TRBJ2-1
ASKSRTGAYEQY	TRBV5-1	12	TRBJ2-7
ASSSGTGTGQPQH	TRBV5-6	13	TRBJ1-5
ASSPQSDTQY	TRBV18	10	TRBJ2-3
ATSRDGQNEQF	TRBV15	11	TRBJ2-1
ASSVGASGRYNEQF	TRBV9	14	TRBJ2-1
ASTETGPPYEQY	TRBV6-5	12	TRBJ2-7
ATRDRLNTEAF	TRBV28	11	TRBJ1-1
ASSPPGPGDEQY	TRBV19	12	TRBJ2-7
ASSFWDRASYEQY	TRBV7-9	13	TRBJ2-7
ASSRDQVATGGGEKLF	TRBV9	16	TRBJ1-4
ACIDDGTGNYNSPLH	TRBV30	15	TRBJ1-6
ASSFPTRDIGNQPQH	TRBV19	15	TRBJ1-5
ASSQKDNYNEQF	TRBV14	12	TRBJ2-1
VLDAGSNTEAF	TRBV30	11	TRBJ1-1
ASSHPQSSGNTIY	TRBV4-2	13	TRBJ1-3
AWSRGSKYGYT	TRBV30	11	TRBJ1-2
ASGSVSGNSQPQH	TRBV28	13	TRBJ1-5
ASRDRTGGSYNEQF	TRBV2	14	TRBJ2-1
ASRDRGGEKLF	TRBV19	11	TRBJ1-4
ASSLRQQNEKLF	TRBV27	12	TRBJ1-4
ASSAAPGRGSNGYT	TRBV9	14	TRBJ1-2
ATSGLLGQGSISSYNEQF	TRBV24-1	18	TRBJ2-1
ASSHGTNNQPQH	TRBV5-1	12	TRBJ1-5
ASSLGGEGFYGYT	TRBV5-1	13	TRBJ1-2
ASSFYRGSSYNEQF	TRBV13	14	TRBJ2-1
ASSLPGTGNTGELF	TRBV28	14	TRBJ2-2
ASSHQGHTGANVLT	TRBV3-1/TRBV3-2	14	TRBJ2-6
ASSPTGWEQY	TRBV7-2	10	TRBJ2-7
ASSQDSVKGANYGYT	TRBV3-1/TRBV3-2	15	TRBJ1-2
ASSTAARSYNEQF	TRBV19	13	TRBJ2-1
ASSLTGTPNTGELF	TRBV5-1	14	TRBJ2-2
ASSAPRGGGNTGELF	TRBV9	15	TRBJ2-2
ASSVGGQGNEKLF	TRBV9	13	TRBJ1-4
ASSLDGGTANTGELF	TRBV11-3	15	TRBJ2-2
ASSNSPLH	TRBV7-3	8	TRBJ1-6
ASSERRGRNYGGYT	TRBV6-1	14	TRBJ1-2
ASSPGLAGVETQY	TRBV14	13	TRBJ2-5
ASSLGYRVSYEQY	TRBV28	13	TRBJ2-7
ASRRPGQQETQY	TRBV6-6	12	TRBJ2-5
ASSSGGVNYGYT	TRBV28	12	TRBJ1-2
ASSHGTANTEAF	TRBV4-3	12	TRBJ1-1
ASSPQRGPGDYNGQF	TRBV28	15	TRBJ2-1
ASSEEGYSPLH	TRBV2	11	TRBJ1-6
ATGGTDADTQY	TRBV19	11	TRBJ2-3
ASSFGRSADYEQY	TRBV11-1	13	TRBJ2-7
ASSYGRGLPDTQY	TRBV6-5	13	TRBJ2-3
ASSYTGLAGDNEQF	TRBV6-5	14	TRBJ2-1